This T cell receptor (beta chain) was recorded in a study of blood T cells in healthy people across ages. The study, taken as a whole, reports: In long-lived donors, naive CD4+ cell counts and diversity exceeded those of aged donors. CMV infection status of these donors was not known. Age brought a roughly linear fall in TCR beta diversity measured per million T cells.

Around 10 milliliters of peripheral blood were drawn from each donor. The V gene lost 1 base and the J gene lost 0 bases, with 7 bases spanning the gap. The CDR3 extends over 14 amino acids. Germline loops: CDR1 MNHNS, CDR2 SASEGT. With respect to this clonotype: Its antigen is currently unknown. No conserved phenylalanine or tryptophan is present at the end of the CDR3, so a read error is the likely explanation.

A sample-barcoded 5' primer and a J-beta primer mix were used in a second PCR of about 7 to 12 cycles. MiXCR, run by TCRdb on the 5' RACE reads, gives a single entry per CDR3 protein. The sample yields around 1,800,000 distinct CDR3 sequences, about 39% seen once. The sequence derives from a human donor in good health. The sample consisted of blood. The chain is built from TRBV6-1 and TRBJ2-7; no clear D. The CDR3 bases are TGTGCCAGCAGTGAAGTAGGAGTCTCCTACGAGCAGTACTGC. This codes for CASSEVGVSYEQYC.